This T cell receptor (beta chain) comes out of a study of blood T cell repertoires in COVID-19. The V gene's germline CDR1 is SGHTA and CDR2 FQGNSA. J lost 3 bases, V lost 7 bases, and 6 bases had no gene match. The CDR3 is made up of 14 amino acids. Only in-frame clones appear in the TCRdb table, and some are missing; sequencing was by immunoSEQ multiplex PCR. The data show approximately 450,000 clones, around 90% seen once. A single count supports this clone. V gene TRBV7-2 combines with J gene TRBJ2-7, with TRBD2 identical over 10 bases. The clonotype was recovered from a woman between 18 and 29 years old with acute COVID-19. Sequences were obtained from PBMCs or T cells enriched from blood (not recorded which). CDR3 amino acids: CASTVTSGLYEQYF. CDR3 nucleotides: TGTGCCAGCACCGTGACTAGCGGGCTCTACGAGCAGTACTTC.